The T cell receptor (beta chain) described here comes from a study of blood T cell repertoires in COVID-19. About the research overall: Samples representing acute and convalescent COVID-19 were sourced from the United States, Italy and Spain. Nucleic acid was either cDNA or gDNA, and it came from T cells, B-cell-depleted T cells, or PBMCs.

In the original processing: Estimated nucleated cell counts came from reference gene primer amplification. Only in-frame clones appear in the TCRdb table, and some are missing; sequencing was by immunoSEQ multiplex PCR. That table is the source of V, J and clone size, and D and trimming were worked out from the DNA. There are about 190,000 clones in the sample; 80% to 90% occur only once, and 1.1% lies in the top ten. This clonotype was sampled from a young man with acute or convalescent COVID-19. Sequenced sample: peripheral blood.

In DNA, the CDR3 is TGTGCCAGCAGCCCGGGACTAGCGGTCGAGACCCAGTACTTC. Translation gives CASSPGLAVETQYF. This chain uses TRBV6-5 with TRBJ2-5; 11 nucleotides match TRBD2. Losses at the gene ends were 6 bases for V and 5 bases for J; bases not matched to a gene: 5. The germline V gene has CDR1 MNHEY and CDR2 SVGAGI. This CDR3 region has 14 residues.